This TCR beta chain was captured in a study of cytomegalovirus exposure and HLA in healthy donors. For the study at large: Within the Caucasian-associated ancestry cluster were 81% of the roughly 430 genotyped donors.

The PCR used 60 Vbeta and 13 Jbeta primers. Data came from immunoSEQ multiplex PCR; TCRdb stores just in-frame clones and leaves some out. This sample has approximately 92,000 clones; 77% occur once, and the top ten carry under 8%. The germline V and J ends were trimmed by 6 bases and 4 bases, with 9 bases remaining between them. Germline V lookup: CDR1 MNHNS, CDR2 SASEGT. This CDR3 comprises 12 residues. This clone has only a few counts. The sample was PBMCs. The receptor was derived from a man aged 50-59 years in good health and CMV-seropositive. V usage is TRBV6-1 and J usage is TRBJ1-1; D ambiguous. The CDR3 loop is CASRTTSTEAFF. CDR3 in DNA: TGTGCCAGCAGGACAACGAGCACTGAAGCTTTCTTT.